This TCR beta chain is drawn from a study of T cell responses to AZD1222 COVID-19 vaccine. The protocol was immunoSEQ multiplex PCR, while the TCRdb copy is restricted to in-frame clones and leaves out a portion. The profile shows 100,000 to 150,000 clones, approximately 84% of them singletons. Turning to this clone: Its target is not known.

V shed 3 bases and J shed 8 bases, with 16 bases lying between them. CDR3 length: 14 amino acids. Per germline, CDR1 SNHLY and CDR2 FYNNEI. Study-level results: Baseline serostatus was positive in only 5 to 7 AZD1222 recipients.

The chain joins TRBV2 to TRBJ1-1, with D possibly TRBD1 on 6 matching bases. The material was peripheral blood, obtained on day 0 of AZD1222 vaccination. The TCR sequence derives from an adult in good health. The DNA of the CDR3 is TGTGCCAGCAGTGAGTTTCGGGGGCTGGGAGAAGCTTTCTTT. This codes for CASSEFRGLGEAFF.